There are a few counts of the clone carrying this TCR beta chain. The target antigen is unknown. Looked up from germline, CDR1 is MDHEN and CDR2 is SYDVKM. CDR3 length equals 14 residues. Trimming stripped 2 bases from V and 6 bases from J, with 11 bases between. Template switching supplied a universal primer site; unique molecular identifiers were carried on the cDNA. Each CDR3 protein is one row after TCRdb ran MiXCR on the 5' RACE reads. The sample consists of about 530,000 distinct CDR3 sequences, nearly 15% of them appearing once. This record comes from a study of identical twins. General study findings and limits: Researchers caution that invariant MAIT and iNKT cells could partly confound zero-insertion analyses. Memory repertoires lacked the insertion deficit that abundant cord blood beta clonotypes showed. Models underestimated how often monozygotic twins shared out-of-frame TCR alpha.

This sample also appeared in a second study, on yellow fever vaccine responses in identical twins.

The chain has TRBV28 and TRBJ2-4; D possibly uses TRBD1 or TRBD2 (6 bases each). The receptor was derived from a woman under 30 in good health. The specimen was CD4+ T cells sorted from blood. Here the CDR3 reads CASSLEGGGNIQYF. As DNA, the CDR3 is TGTGCCAGCAGTTTAGAGGGGGGCGGAAACATTCAGTACTTC.